The 21 T cell receptor beta chains below come from one sample, sequenced in a study of cytomegalovirus exposure and HLA in healthy donors. The assay was immunoSEQ multiplex PCR, and TCRdb's table has in-frame clones only and misses some. The sample carries over 200,000 clones, just over 85% recorded once. The sample comprised PBMCs. These receptors came from a woman aged 18-29 years in good health and CMV-seronegative.

V and J are TRBV7-9 and TRBJ2-1; the D gene is possibly TRBD2 (5 bases). The germline V and J ends were trimmed by 1 base and 5 bases, with 15 bases remaining between them. Germline V CDR1 and CDR2: SEHNR, FQNEAQ (reference sequence). This CDR3 comprises 16 residues. The CDR3 bases are TGTGCCAGCAGCTTAGGAGCGGCCTTCCCTAACAATGAGCAGTTCTTC. Amino acid sequence: CASSLGAAFPNNEQFF.

The chain recombines TRBV27 with TRBJ1-1; TRBD1 agrees at 8 bases. Germline V gene lookup returns CDR1 MNHEY and CDR2 SMNVEV (reference sequence). With 3 bases clipped from V and 5 bases from J, the junction kept 5 bases outside the gene matches. The CDR3 spans 14 residues. CDR3 region: CASSLDRVGTEAFF. CDR3 nucleotides: TGTGCCAGCAGTTTGGACAGGGTGGGAACTGAAGCTTTCTTT.

The rearrangement joins TRBV4-1 to TRBJ2-7, with unresolved D. V lost 0 bases to trimming and J lost 6 bases, with 12 bases between them. The CDR3 loop spans 14 amino acids. Germline V lookup: CDR1 MGHRA, CDR2 YSYEKL. DNA for the CDR3: TGCGCCAGCAGCCAAGATGTCAGGTTATCCGAGCAGTACTTC. Translating gives CASSQDVRLSEQYF.

The chain employs TRBV27 and TRBJ2-7; maybe TRBD2 (6 bases). Germline loops: CDR1 MNHEY, CDR2 SMNVEV (reference sequence). This CDR3 has 16 amino acids. With 0 bases removed from V and 4 bases from J, the gap between germline ends came to 16 bases. The CDR3 is CASSLSPTSPGYEQYF. The CDR3 nucleotides read TGTGCCAGCAGTTTATCCCCCACTAGCCCTGGGTACGAGCAGTACTTC.

V usage is TRBV7-8 and J usage is TRBJ2-1, with TRBD2 matching 8 bases. The trim removed 1 base at V and 7 bases at J, leaving 9 bases unmatched. CDR3 size: 16 residues. Germline lookup yields CDR1 SGHVS and CDR2 FQNEAQ. CDR3 DNA: TGTGCCAGCAGCTTAGTCGGGCGGGAGGAACGAAATGAGCAGTTCTTC. Its translation: CASSLVGREERNEQFF. The whole variable domain, remainder taken from reference TRBV7-8 and TRBJ2-1, is GAGVSQSPRYKVAKRGQDVALRCDPISGHVSLFWYQQALGQGPEFLTYFQNEAQLDKSGLPSDRFFAERPEGSVSTLKIQRTQQEDSAVYLCASSLVGREERNEQFFGPGTRLTVL.

The rearrangement joins TRBV7-8 to TRBJ2-5; D might be TRBD1 (5 bases). V was trimmed by 4 bases and J by 2 bases, leaving 14 bases between them. Germline CDR1 reads SGHVS; CDR2 reads FQNEAQ. The CDR3 is 15 amino acids. CDR3 coding DNA: TGTGCCAGCAGCTCTTGGGGCCCTAAACAAGAGACCCAGTACTTC. This gives the protein CASSSWGPKQETQYF. Looking up the rest from reference TRBV7-8 and TRBJ2-5 gives the full variable domain: GAGVSQSPRYKVAKRGQDVALRCDPISGHVSLFWYQQALGQGPEFLTYFQNEAQLDKSGLPSDRFFAERPEGSVSTLKIQRTQQEDSAVYLCASSSWGPKQETQYFGPGTRLLVL.

The gene calls are TRBV28 and TRBJ1-1; TRBD1 might be the D (6 bases). This CDR3 is built from 15 residues. V lost 8 bases and J lost 1, with 17 bases in between. Germline assignment: CDR1 MDHEN and CDR2 SYDVKM. CDR3 sequence: CASGAKQGGNTEAFF. In DNA, the CDR3 is TGTGCCAGCGGGGCGAAACAGGGTGGGAACACTGAAGCTTTCTTT.

A note on this clone: In the same sample, other DNA sequences code for this CDR3. Here the CDR3 reads CASSPTSGSSYEQYF. Written as DNA, the CDR3 is TGTGCCAGCTCACCAACTAGCGGGAGTTCCTACGAGCAGTACTTC. The chain has TRBV18 and TRBJ2-7; 11 bases map to TRBD2. V gave up 2 bases and J gave up 1 base; unmatched junction bases: 1. CDR3 length equals 15 residues. Germline values: CDR1 KGHSH, CDR2 LQKENI.

The CDR3 reads CASSVGPTGGGYEQYF. The CDR3 DNA reads as TGTGCCAGCAGCGTAGGCCCCACGGGAGGGGGGTACGAGCAGTACTTC. The V and J genes are TRBV9 and TRBJ2-7; 8 nucleotides agree with TRBD2. CDR3 length: 16 residues. Looked up from germline, CDR1 is SGDLS and CDR2 is YYNGEE. The trim removed 0 bases at V and 4 bases at J, leaving 9 bases unmatched.

CDR3: CATSRKLAGEYNEQFF. CDR3 bases: TGTGCCACCAGCAGAAAACTAGCGGGCGAATACAATGAGCAGTTCTTC. The rearrangement joins TRBV15 to TRBJ2-1; 9 nucleotides align to TRBD2. The germline gives CDR1 LNHNV, CDR2 YYDKDF (reference sequence). The trim removed 2 bases at V and 4 bases at J, leaving 6 bases unmatched. The CDR3 has 16 residues.

The chain combines TRBV6-4 with TRBJ2-1, with TRBD2 matching over 11 bases. Germline CDR1 reads MRHNA; CDR2 reads SNTAGT. The CDR3 is 15 residues long. V dropped 3 bases and J dropped 6; count of bases not matched to a gene: 4. In DNA, the CDR3 is TGTGCCAGCAGTGAAGGTACTAGCGGGAGCAATGAGCAGTTCTTC. Amino acids: CASSEGTSGSNEQFF.

A few counts support this clone. The chain has TRBV2 and TRBJ2-7; 16 bases fit TRBD2. V lost 4 bases to trimming and J lost 7 bases; unmatched junction nucleotides: 13. The CDR3 consists of 18 residues. CDR1 SNHLY and CDR2 FYNNEI come from the germline V gene. In DNA form, the CDR3 reads TGTGCCAGCAGTGCACCCTTAGGGACTAGCGGGAGGGCCTGGGAGCAGTACTTC. It codes for CASSAPLGTSGRAWEQYF. Full variable domain (rest looked up from reference TRBV2 and TRBJ2-7): EPEVTQTPSHQVTQMGQEVILRCVPISNHLYFYWYRQILGQKVEFLVSFYNNEISEKSEIFDDQFSVERPDGSNFTLKIRSTKLEDSAMYFCASSAPLGTSGRAWEQYFGPGTRLTVT.

This chain connects TRBV15 to TRBJ2-7; the D gene is possibly TRBD1 (5 bases). The V end lost 0 bases, the J end lost 7 bases, and 13 bases lay between the germline ends. The germline gives CDR1 LNHNV, CDR2 YYDKDF (reference sequence). This CDR3 spans 14 amino acids. The CDR3 sequence: CATSREGEVGEQYF. CDR3 in DNA: TGTGCCACCAGCAGAGAAGGGGAAGTCGGGGAGCAGTACTTC.

This clone appeared once. The chain combines TRBV5-5 with TRBJ1-2; TRBD1 might be the D (5 bases). V was cut by 2 bases and J by 6 bases, with 11 bases left in between. This CDR3 contains 13 residues. Germline V gene lookup returns CDR1 SGHKS and CDR2 YYEKEE (reference sequence). This CDR3 is CASSLPRDHGYTF. As DNA, the CDR3 is TGTGCCAGCAGCTTACCCAGGGATCATGGCTACACCTTC.

This sequence joins TRBV29-1 and TRBJ2-1; maybe TRBD1 (6 bases). From germline, CDR1 is SQVTM and CDR2 ANQGSEA. There are 15 residues in the CDR3. Trimming removed 3 bases at V and 1 base at J, with 13 bases between. Here the CDR3 reads CSVDFGTLSYNEQFF. CDR3 coding DNA: TGCAGCGTTGATTTTGGGACATTGTCCTACAATGAGCAGTTCTTC.

Points on this clone: The sample holds other DNA sequences that translate to the same CDR3. V and J are TRBV27 and TRBJ2-7; tentative D call: TRBD1 (5 bases). The germline V and J ends were trimmed by 2 bases and 1 base, with 6 bases remaining between them. CDR1 and CDR2 from the germline V gene are MNHEY and SMNVEV (reference sequence). The CDR3 runs 13 residues. CDR3 residues: CASSLRGSYEQYF. The CDR3 region has the DNA TGTGCCAGCAGTTTAAGGGGATCCTACGAGCAGTACTTC.

This clone was observed a handful of times. The chain is built from TRBV14 and TRBJ2-7; 8 bases fit TRBD1. Germline-derived CDR1 and CDR2 are SGHDN and FVKESK. There are 13 residues in the CDR3. The V segment lost 3 bases and the J segment 6 bases; nucleotides outside the gene matches: 4. CDR3 DNA sequence: TGTGCCAGCAGCCACGACAGGGGAGGCGAGCAGTACTTC. Translation gives CASSHDRGGEQYF.

The J gene is TRBJ2-5, the V gene TRBV4-1; TRBD2 is a possible D gene (7 bases). The length of the CDR3 is 15 residues. Germline CDR1 MGHRA, CDR2 YSYEKL. The V end was cut by 4 bases, the J end by 5 bases, with 17 bases between. The DNA for the CDR3 is TGCGCCAGCAGCCGGACACTCGGGGGGCTTGAGACCCAGTACTTC. This translates into CASSRTLGGLETQYF.

The V call is TRBV5-1, the J call TRBJ2-6; D might be TRBD1 (5 bases). The CDR3 totals 17 residues. Trimming pared 2 bases from V and 2 bases from J, leaving 14 bases between. Germline V CDR1 and CDR2: SGHRS, YFSETQ. For the CDR3, the DNA is TGCGCCAGCAGCTTAGGGGCCCCCTCACCTGGGGCCAACGTCCTGACTTTC. Translated, it gives CASSLGAPSPGANVLTF.

DNA for the CDR3: TGTGCCAGCAGTCTTCCGGGGGAGCAGTACTTC. Its protein product is CASSLPGEQYF. The V gene is TRBV7-9, the J gene TRBJ2-7; a weak D match, TRBD2 (5 bases). This CDR3 spans 11 amino acids. V lost 6 bases to trimming and J lost 7 bases, with 10 bases between them. The germline CDR1 and CDR2 sequences are SEHNR and FQNEAQ (reference sequence).

V usage is TRBV21-1 and J usage is TRBJ2-1; the table's D call, TRBD2, was not checked against the DNA. TRBV21-1 counts as a pseudogene. This CDR3 contains 11 residues. As DNA, the CDR3 is TGTGCCAGCAGCGAGCCAGAGGGGCAGTTCTTC. Translation gives CASSEPEGQFF.